The 18 T cell receptor beta chains given below trace back to one sample, sequenced in a study of response to subunit inactivated influenza vaccine. TCRdb ran MiXCR on the RT-PCR reads and lists one entry per CDR3 protein. This sample has hundreds of thousands of distinct CDR3 sequences; 20% to 25% occur once, and the top ten carry about 10%. The material sequenced was PBMCs from blood, taken about 20 months after vaccination. All receptors derive from a man between 50 and 69 years old who received an inactivated influenza vaccine.

V is TRBV6-1 and J is TRBJ1-5; D uncertain. The CDR3 has 17 amino acids. The V gene's germline CDR1 is MNHNS and CDR2 SASEGT. V dropped 1 base and J dropped 0 bases, with 13 bases sitting between them. CDR3 DNA sequence: TGTGCCAGCAGTGAAGGACGGATAATCATTAGCAATCAGCCCCAGCATTTT. As protein: CASSEGRIIISNQPQHF.

Only one count was recorded for this clonotype. This may be a read error, as it is one base from a much larger clone. The conserved final phenylalanine or tryptophan is absent from the CDR3, which likely points to a read error. This chain uses TRBV5-1 with TRBJ1-1, with 9 nucleotides matching TRBD1. J gave up 0 bases and V 3 bases, and 6 bases lay outside the gene matches. Looked up from germline, CDR1 is SGHRS and CDR2 is YFSETQ. The CDR3 runs 16 residues. CDR3 protein: CASSSQGARMNTEAFY. CDR3 sequence (DNA): TGCGCCAGCAGCTCACAGGGGGCGAGAATGAACACTGAAGCTTTCTAT.

This clonotype was found a few times. The genes are TRBV7-2 and TRBJ1-5, with D possibly matching TRBD1 (5 bases). Trimming left V 5 bases short and J 15 bases short, with 17 bases between. The germline V gene encodes CDR1 SGHTA and CDR2 FQGNSA. The CDR3 covers 12 residues. CDR3 in DNA: TGTGCCAGCAGCCCAACTCCAGGGTTTTGGCATTTT. Translation gives CASSPTPGFWHF.

The V gene is TRBV12-3 or TRBV12-4, the J gene TRBJ1-5; 11 bases match TRBD1. This CDR3 spans 15 amino acids. V trimming: 6 bases; J trimming: 5 bases; junction bases outside the gene matches: 6. The CDR3 region has the DNA TGTGCCAGCAGACACCGGGACAGGGGGGATCAGCCCCAGCATTTT. Protein sequence: CASRHRDRGDQPQHF.

This clonotype was counted only a few times. The chain carries TRBV16 and TRBJ1-1; D gene unclear. Germline lookup yields CDR1 KGHSY and CDR2 FQNENV. This CDR3 has 15 residues. The V and J ends lost 2 bases and 0 bases respectively, with 10 bases between them. This CDR3 reads CASSQIGYMNTEAFF. The CDR3 nucleotides are TGTGCCAGCAGCCAAATTGGCTACATGAACACTGAAGCTTTCTTT.

This clonotype was found a few times. The rearrangement joins TRBV7-9 to TRBJ2-3, with 9 bases fitting TRBD2. CDR1 and CDR2 (germline): SEHNR, FQNEAQ (reference sequence). The length of the CDR3 is 15 residues. Unmatched junction bases numbered 5, after V lost 3 bases and J lost 4 bases. The CDR3 sequence: CASSLSSGSSDTQYF. CDR3 in DNA: TGTGCCAGCAGCTTGAGTAGCGGGAGTTCAGATACGCAGTATTTT.

The chain recombines TRBV7-9 with TRBJ2-5; D not resolved. This CDR3 spans 15 amino acids. The germline V gene encodes CDR1 SEHNR and CDR2 FQNEAQ (reference sequence). With 3 bases removed from V and 5 bases from J, the gap between germline ends came to 16 bases. CDR3 in DNA: TGTGCCAGCAGCTTTCACAGTGGTGGCCGGGAGACCCAGTACTTC. This codes for CASSFHSGGRETQYF.

This clonotype was seen only once. The rearrangement joins TRBV10-3 to TRBJ2-2; D remains unclear. Trimming left V 5 bases short and J 4 bases short, with 14 bases between. The CDR3 contains 15 residues. CDR1 and CDR2 from the germline V gene are ENHRY and SYGVKD. DNA for the CDR3: TGTGCCATCAGTAATAAAGCACCGGGCACCGGGGAGCTGTTTTTT. Translation: CAISNKAPGTGELFF.

This sequence joins TRBV12-3 or TRBV12-4 and TRBJ1-6, with 8 bases identical to TRBD1. V lost 6 bases, J lost 14 bases, and 12 bases stayed unmatched. CDR3 length: 14 amino acids. The CDR3 spells CASSQDRVPMALHF. The CDR3 coding sequence is TGTGCCAGCAGCCAGGACAGGGTCCCCATGGCCCTCCACTTT.

The chain recombines TRBV10-2 with TRBJ2-7; 10 bases line up with TRBD1. V shed 8 bases, J shed 5 bases, and the junction held 3 bases outside the gene matches. The germline V gene has CDR1 WSHSY and CDR2 SAAADI. The CDR3 consists of 12 residues. The CDR3 protein is CASAGTGDEQYF. The DNA for the CDR3 is TGCGCCAGCGCCGGGACAGGGGACGAGCAGTACTTC.

Worth noting for this clonotype: Relative to the germline gene, one junction end is altered; a read error may explain this. This chain uses TRBV9 with TRBJ2-3; 11 bases line up with TRBD2. The CDR3 spans 14 residues. CDR1 and CDR2 (germline): SGDLS, YYNGEE. This chain's CDR3 is CASTPSGRMDTQYF. CDR3 DNA: TGTGCCAGCACCCCTAGCGGGAGGATGGATACGCAGTATTTC.

This clonotype was observed a few times. CDR3 in amino acids: CASALGPEAFF. CDR3 in DNA: TGTGCCAGCGCGTTGGGGCCTGAAGCTTTCTTT. J is TRBJ1-1 and V is TRBV13, with D possibly TRBD1 on 5 matching bases. V lost 8 bases, J lost 6 bases, and 10 bases lay in between. The CDR3 runs to 11 residues. Looked up from germline, CDR1 is PRHDT and CDR2 is FYEKMQ (reference sequence).

V and J are TRBV27 and TRBJ2-2; possible D gene TRBD1, 5 bases. Germline assignment: CDR1 MNHEY and CDR2 SMNVEV (reference sequence). Deletions cut 6 bases from V and 1 base from J, with 9 bases between. The CDR3 is 14 residues long. The CDR3 DNA is TGTGCCAGCAGAAAAACAGGGAACACCGGGGAGCTGTTTTTT. Protein: CASRKTGNTGELFF.

The rearrangement uses TRBV4-3 and TRBJ2-3; no clear D. The CDR3 length is 15 residues. V lost 0 bases and J lost 4, with 11 bases in between. CDR1 is LGHNA and CDR2 is YSLEER in the germline V gene. In DNA form, the CDR3 reads TGCGCCAGCAGCCAAGATTTGTTAGGGCCAGATACGCAGTATTTT. Encoded protein: CASSQDLLGPDTQYF.

V usage is TRBV6-1 and J usage is TRBJ1-1, with a weak D call TRBD1 (6 bases). This CDR3 is 14 amino acids long. The V gene's germline CDR1 is MNHNS and CDR2 SASEGT. Trimming shortened V by 1 base and J by 1 base, and 7 bases separated the two germline ends. CDR3 DNA: TGTGCCAGCAGTGAAGTAGGGGGGAACACTGAAGCTTTCTTT. Translating gives CASSEVGGNTEAFF.

V gene TRBV5-1 combines with J gene TRBJ1-5, with TRBD1 matching 7 bases. The trim removed 4 bases at V and 0 bases at J, leaving 13 bases unmatched. Germline lookup yields CDR1 SGHRS and CDR2 YFSETQ. CDR3 length equals 18 residues. The CDR3 nucleotides are TGCGCCAGCAGCATCAAACAGGGGCTTACCCATAGCAATCAGCCCCAGCATTTT. This translates into CASSIKQGLTHSNQPQHF.

In this sample, this clonotype turned up a few times. The chain has TRBV2 and TRBJ1-3; 7 positions match TRBD1. The CDR3 has 17 amino acids. V lost 6 bases to trimming and J lost 0 bases; unmatched junction nucleotides: 11. Germline lookup yields CDR1 SNHLY and CDR2 FYNNEI. The CDR3 nucleotides read TGTGCCAGCAGCGCGGGAGGGACAGTGCGCTCTGGAAACACCATATATTTT. This sequence encodes CASSAGGTVRSGNTIYF.

This CDR3 is CATTPGQITDTQYF. In nucleotides, the CDR3 is TGTGCCACCACCCCTGGGCAGATCACAGATACGCAGTATTTT. This chain connects TRBV15 to TRBJ2-3; D ambiguous. CDR1 and CDR2 (germline): LNHNV, YYDKDF (reference sequence). V was shortened by 7 bases and J by 2 bases, with 13 bases between the two germline ends. This CDR3 has 14 residues.